This T cell receptor beta chain was identified during a study of T cell repertoires in cytomegalovirus infection. TCRdb independently ran MiXCR on the reads; one entry per CDR3 protein. The sample includes a few hundred thousand distinct CDR3 sequences, 34% of them seen just once. This clonotype was counted between two and nine times. No antigen is known for it. The CDR3 spans 15 residues. Trimming pared 2 bases from V and 0 bases from J, leaving 10 bases between. Germline V gives CDR1 MNHNY, CDR2 SVGAGI (reference sequence). V is TRBV6-6 and J is TRBJ1-2, with D hard to call. The TCR originated in a human donor in good health (CMV status not recorded). Some clones in this sample may be carry-over from other donors' samples. The material was cultured PBMCs, obtained from culture after CMV antigen stimulation. CDR3 protein: CASSYLPYSNYGYTF. The CDR3 bases are TGTGCCAGCAGTTACCTCCCGTATTCTAACTATGGCTACACCTTC.